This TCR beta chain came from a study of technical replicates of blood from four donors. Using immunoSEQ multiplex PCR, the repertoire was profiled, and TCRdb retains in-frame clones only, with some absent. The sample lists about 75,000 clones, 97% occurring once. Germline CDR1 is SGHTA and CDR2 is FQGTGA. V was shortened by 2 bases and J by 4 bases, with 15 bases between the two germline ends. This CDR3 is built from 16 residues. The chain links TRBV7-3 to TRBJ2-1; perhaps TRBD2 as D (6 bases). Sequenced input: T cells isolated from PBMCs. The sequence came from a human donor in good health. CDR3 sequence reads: CASSLLGGALYNEQFF. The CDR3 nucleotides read TGTGCCAGCAGCTTATTGGGCGGGGCGTTGTACAATGAGCAGTTCTTC.